This T cell receptor (beta chain) emerged from a study of blood T cells in healthy people across ages. Per the germline V gene, CDR1 is DFQATT and CDR2 is SNEGSKA (reference sequence). The CDR3 has 15 residues. The V segment lost 4 bases and the J segment 5 bases; nucleotides outside the gene matches: 7. It was with a sample-barcoded 5' primer and a J-beta primer mix that a second PCR of roughly 6 to 12 cycles was run. TCRdb redid the calling of the 5' RACE reads with MiXCR, one entry per CDR3 protein. In the table there are 550,000 to 800,000 distinct CDR3 sequences, under 25% of which are singletons. Note on this clonotype: The antigen is unknown.

Study results and caveats: The long-lived group displayed more naive CD4+ cells, plus higher diversity, than the aged donors did. Per million T cells, TCR beta diversity dropped about linearly as age rose.

This clonotype was obtained from a man between 65 and 85 years old in good health. The chain is built from TRBV20-1 and TRBJ2-1, with 11 nucleotides matching TRBD2. Sequenced material: blood. The CDR3: CSATRLAGYNNEQFF. CDR3 nucleotides: TGCAGTGCTACGAGACTAGCGGGGTATAACAATGAGCAGTTCTTC.